A selection of T cell receptor beta chains follows, all from one sample in a study of T cell responses to AZD1222 COVID-19 vaccine. Measured with immunoSEQ multiplex PCR; TCRdb has only the in-frame clones, and not every one. The sample carries around 130,000 clones, around 89% recorded once. Sequenced material: peripheral blood, taken on day 0 of AZD1222 vaccination. The receptors come from an adult in good health. Both conserved end residues are part of each CDR3. D genes are given only for firm matches. Only part of the rows carry a size: once, few, many, or a class if the clone is expanded.

j_call d_call cdr3_length v_call clone_size cdr3_aa cdr3_nt
TRBJ1-5 NA 16 TRBV19 NA CASSTQAGASNQPQHF TGTGCCAGTAGTACCCAAGCAGGGGCTAGCAATCAGCCCCAGCATTTT
TRBJ1-5 TRBD1 15 TRBV6-4 NA CASSDDRGLGQPQHF TGTGCCAGCAGTGACGACAGGGGCTTGGGTCAGCCCCAGCATTTT
TRBJ1-5 NA 13 TRBV25-1 once CASSERGTQPQHF TGTGCCAGCAGTGAACGGGGAACTCAGCCCCAGCATTTT
TRBJ1-1 TRBD1 18 TRBV11-2 few CASSLGRDRGNLYTEAFF TGTGCCAGCAGCTTAGGACGGGACAGGGGTAACCTTTACACTGAAGCTTTCTTT
TRBJ2-3 NA 17 TRBV5-8 NA CASSNEWGAGSTDTQYF TGTGCCAGCAGCAACGAGTGGGGGGCCGGAAGCACAGATACGCAGTATTTT
TRBJ1-5 TRBD1 13 TRBV6-6 NA CASREQGSQPQHF TGTGCCAGCAGGGAACAGGGGAGTCAGCCCCAGCATTTT
TRBJ1-1 NA 11 TRBV29-1 NA CSVVGGAEAFF TGCAGCGTTGTTGGGGGCGCTGAAGCTTTCTTT
TRBJ1-3 NA 15 TRBV7-9 once CASSLPGVHGNTIYF TGTGCCAGCAGCTTACCGGGAGTGCATGGAAACACCATATATTTT
TRBJ1-3 NA 16 TRBV7-9 NA CASSLGNIGSGNTIYF TGTGCCAGCAGCCTTGGGAACATCGGCTCTGGAAACACCATATATTTT
TRBJ1-6 NA 12 TRBV2 NA CATWAYNSPLHF TGTGCCACCTGGGCCTATAATTCACCCCTCCACTTT
TRBJ2-7 TRBD1 15 TRBV6-5 NA CASSPRTGIIYEQYF TGTGCCAGCAGTCCCCGGACAGGGATAATCTACGAGCAGTACTTC
TRBJ1-1 NA 12 TRBV12-3/TRBV12-4 NA CASRGGSTEAFF TGTGCCAGCCGGGGGGGGAGCACTGAAGCTTTCTTT
TRBJ2-7 TRBD2 16 TRBV7-6 NA CASSPGGSGGVYEQYF TGTGCCAGCAGCCCCGGGGGGTCGGGAGGCGTATACGAGCAGTACTTC
TRBJ1-1 NA 13 TRBV7-3 NA CASSSGQNTEAFF TGTGCCAGCAGCTCCGGACAAAACACTGAAGCTTTCTTT
TRBJ1-3 TRBD1 15 TRBV6-1 once CASSEDRYSGNTIYF TGTGCCAGCAGTGAGGACAGGTACTCTGGAAACACCATATATTTT
TRBJ1-6 NA 14 TRBV7-3 NA CASSSGGPVGNLHF TGTGCCAGCAGCTCTGGGGGGCCTGTGGGGAACCTCCACTTT
TRBJ2-7 NA 17 TRBV21-1 NA CASSKESRALRDYEQYF TGTGCCAGCAGCAAAGAGTCCAGGGCATTAAGGGACTACGAGCAGTACTTC
TRBJ1-5 NA 17 TRBV15 NA CATSSVEGKVSNQPQHF TGTGCCACCAGCAGTGTCGAAGGGAAGGTTAGCAATCAGCCCCAGCATTTT
TRBJ2-5 NA 15 TRBV27 NA CASSFHKDFTETQYF TGTGCCAGCAGTTTTCATAAGGACTTTACGGAGACCCAGTACTTC
TRBJ2-7 NA 14 TRBV4-2 NA CASSPGTDSYEQYF TGTGCCAGCAGCCCCGGGACGGACTCCTACGAGCAGTACTTC
TRBJ2-7 NA 12 TRBV29-1 NA CSVGVSGYEQYF TGCAGCGTGGGGGTCTCCGGCTACGAGCAGTACTTC
TRBJ2-1 NA 11 TRBV20-1 NA CSARGLYEQFF TGCAGTGCTAGAGGACTTTATGAGCAGTTCTTC
TRBJ2-1 NA 11 TRBV30 NA CAWTAVREQFF TGTGCCTGGACGGCCGTCCGGGAGCAGTTCTTC
TRBJ1-2 NA 14 TRBV5-4 NA CASSLEGGNYGYTF TGTGCCAGCAGCTTGGAGGGGGGCAACTATGGCTACACCTTC
TRBJ1-1 NA 15 TRBV29-1 NA CSVEGGELMNTEAFF TGCAGCGTTGAGGGGGGGGAGCTTATGAACACTGAAGCTTTCTTT
TRBJ1-4 NA 15 TRBV7-9 NA CASSPRPRTDEKLFF TGTGCCAGCAGCCCGAGACCACGAACGGACGAAAAACTGTTTTTT